These T cell receptor beta chains were read from a single sample in a study of cytomegalovirus exposure and HLA in healthy donors. Profiling relied on immunoSEQ multiplex PCR, and the TCRdb table lists in-frame clones only, not all of them. The sample includes 180,000 or so clones, approximately 79% of them seen just once. The sample consisted of PBMCs. Receptors were obtained from a man aged 45-65 years in good health and CMV-seropositive. Each CDR3 is given with its conserved first and last residue. Fields, in order: CDR3 DNA, CDR3 protein, clone size, CDR3 length, J gene, D gene, V gene. The D gene is left open where the match is weak. Size values are once, few and many counts, or a class for expanded clones, and some rows have none.

CDR3 DNA: TGTGCCAGCATTCGGGGGATTTATAATTCACCCCTCCACTTT; CDR3 protein: CASIRGIYNSPLHF; clone size: once; CDR3 length: 14; J gene: TRBJ1-6; D gene: -; V gene: TRBV6-1
CDR3 DNA: TGTGCCAGCAGTAAACAGGGAGGCAATCAGCCCCAGCATTTT; CDR3 protein: CASSKQGGNQPQHF; clone size: once; CDR3 length: 14; J gene: TRBJ1-5; D gene: -; V gene: TRBV27
CDR3 DNA: TGTGCCAGCAGCCCCGGGACTAGAAATTTTAGCTCCTACAATGAGCAGTTCTTC; CDR3 protein: CASSPGTRNFSSYNEQFF; clone size: -; CDR3 length: 18; J gene: TRBJ2-1; D gene: TRBD2; V gene: TRBV5-6
CDR3 DNA: TGCAGCGTTGAATCACCGGACAGAGCCAATTCACCCCTCCACTTT; CDR3 protein: CSVESPDRANSPLHF; clone size: -; CDR3 length: 15; J gene: TRBJ1-6; D gene: -; V gene: TRBV29-1
CDR3 DNA: TGTGCTCCGACGGGCCTGGACTCGTACGGATGGGGCTACACCTTC; CDR3 protein: CAPTGLDSYGWGYTF; clone size: -; CDR3 length: 15; J gene: TRBJ1-2; D gene: -; V gene: TRBV30
CDR3 DNA: TGCGCCAGCAGCTTGTCAGGGGGCCAGTACGAGCAGTACTTC; CDR3 protein: CASSLSGGQYEQYF; clone size: -; CDR3 length: 14; J gene: TRBJ2-7; D gene: TRBD1; V gene: TRBV5-1
CDR3 DNA: TGTGCCAGCAGCGGGGAGACAGGGAGTTGGAATGAGCAGTTCTTC; CDR3 protein: CASSGETGSWNEQFF; clone size: -; CDR3 length: 15; J gene: TRBJ2-1; D gene: TRBD1; V gene: TRBV5-5
CDR3 DNA: TGTGCCAGCAGCTATGACCACAGGTTGACCGGGGAGCTGTTTTTT; CDR3 protein: CASSYDHRLTGELFF; clone size: -; CDR3 length: 15; J gene: TRBJ2-2; D gene: -; V gene: TRBV28
CDR3 DNA: TGTGCCAGCAGCGACAACTCGGGACAGGGGGCCGTAAATGAGCAGTTCTTC; CDR3 protein: CASSDNSGQGAVNEQFF; clone size: -; CDR3 length: 17; J gene: TRBJ2-1; D gene: TRBD1; V gene: TRBV7-8
CDR3 DNA: TGTGCCAGCAGCTTAGATCTTGGGGCGGAGTTCTTC; CDR3 protein: CASSLDLGAEFF; clone size: -; CDR3 length: 12; J gene: TRBJ2-1; D gene: -; V gene: TRBV11-2
CDR3 DNA: TGTGCCAGCAGCAATATCAGACGGAGGAACACTGAAGCTTTCTTT; CDR3 protein: CASSNIRRRNTEAFF; clone size: -; CDR3 length: 15; J gene: TRBJ1-1; D gene: -; V gene: TRBV11-2
CDR3 DNA: TGTGCCAGCAGCTTGGGAGGGATAGGAGAGACCCAGTACTTC; CDR3 protein: CASSLGGIGETQYF; clone size: -; CDR3 length: 14; J gene: TRBJ2-5; D gene: -; V gene: TRBV5-6
CDR3 DNA: TGTGCCAGCAGTTTTTTTACGGTCCAGGGGCCCCCCGAGGGTGGCTACACCTTC; CDR3 protein: CASSFFTVQGPPEGGYTF; clone size: -; CDR3 length: 18; J gene: TRBJ1-2; D gene: -; V gene: TRBV28